This T cell receptor (beta chain) was documented in a study of shared clonotypes between healthy human individuals. About this clone: Antigen: not known.

The assay used deep level. The protocol was immunoSEQ multiplex PCR, while the TCRdb copy is restricted to in-frame clones and leaves out a portion. The sample includes hundreds of thousands of clones, around four fifths of them seen just once. Findings of the study overall: Shared across a few donors were about 4.6% of the naive CD4 clonotypes.

The CDR3 runs 13 residues. Trimming left V 2 bases short and J 4 bases short, with 8 bases between. CDR1 and CDR2 (germline): MNHEY, SMNVEV (reference sequence). The chain recombines TRBV27 with TRBJ1-1, with a tentative D call TRBD1 (5 bases). Sequencing was done on a sample of memory CD4+ T cells sorted from blood. The subset is: CD45RA-negative fraction. The source is a woman under 40 in good health. The DNA of the CDR3 is TGTGCCAGCAGTTTAGCGGGGGGCACTGAAGCTTTCTTT. Translated: CASSLAGGTEAFF.